These T cell receptor beta chains were read from a single sample in a study of T cell responses to AZD1222 COVID-19 vaccine. Repertoires were generated with immunoSEQ multiplex PCR, while TCRdb's copy carries only in-frame clones and drops some. Among approximately 140,000 clones listed, 80% to 95% were seen once. The sample was peripheral blood, taken 28 days after the second AZD1222 dose. The receptors stem from an adult who received the AZD1222 COVID-19 vaccine. CDR3s include the opening cysteine and the closing phenylalanine or tryptophan. Each record gives: J gene, clone size, CDR3 length, D gene, V gene, CDR3 DNA, CDR3 protein. D genes are given only for firm matches. The size field is filled for only some rows; it gives once, few, many or a size class.

J: TRBJ2-7
size: NA
length: 14
D: NA
V: TRBV5-1
DNA: TGCGCCAGCAGCTTGTACCAGGGACCATACGAGCAGTACTTC
CDR3: CASSLYQGPYEQYF

J: TRBJ1-2
size: NA
length: 13
D: NA
V: TRBV11-3
DNA: TGTGCCAGCAGCGCCCGGGACCCAGGTGGCTACACCTTC
CDR3: CASSARDPGGYTF

J: TRBJ2-3
size: NA
length: 14
D: NA
V: TRBV6-5
DNA: TGTGCCAGCAGTTACTCGGCCCGCACAGATACGCAGTATTTT
CDR3: CASSYSARTDTQYF

J: TRBJ2-7
size: NA
length: 16
D: TRBD1
V: TRBV6-5
DNA: TGTGCCAGCAGTTACTCGAGGGACAGGTCCTCCTACGAGCAGTACTTC
CDR3: CASSYSRDRSSYEQYF

J: TRBJ1-1
size: NA
length: 13
D: NA
V: TRBV24-1
DNA: TGTGCCACCAGTGATTTTGGGGACAATGAAGCTTTCTTT
CDR3: CATSDFGDNEAFF

J: TRBJ2-7
size: NA
length: 13
D: NA
V: TRBV5-6
DNA: TGTGCCAGCAGCTTGTGGGGTCCCTACGAGCAGTACTTC
CDR3: CASSLWGPYEQYF

J: TRBJ2-3
size: NA
length: 16
D: TRBD2
V: TRBV14
DNA: TGTGCCAGCAGCCCCTTCGATAGCGGGAGTTCAGATACGCAGTATTTT
CDR3: CASSPFDSGSSDTQYF

J: TRBJ1-1
size: NA
length: 14
D: NA
V: TRBV5-1
DNA: TGCGCCAGCAGCTTGGGTCTGGGGAACACTGAAGCTTTCTTT
CDR3: CASSLGLGNTEAFF

J: TRBJ1-1
size: NA
length: 14
D: NA
V: TRBV2
DNA: TGTGCCAGCAGGGAGACAGGTATGAACACTGAAGCTTTCTTT
CDR3: CASRETGMNTEAFF

J: TRBJ2-7
size: NA
length: 15
D: NA
V: TRBV5-1
DNA: TGCGCCAGCAGCTCGACAGGTTATAGCTCCTACGAGCAGTACTTC
CDR3: CASSSTGYSSYEQYF

J: TRBJ2-1
size: NA
length: 17
D: TRBD2
V: TRBV6-2/TRBV6-3
DNA: TGTGCCAGCAGCTCCTCCCCTCTAGCGGGAGGATTCAATGAGCAGTTCTTC
CDR3: CASSSSPLAGGFNEQFF

J: TRBJ1-1
size: NA
length: 14
D: NA
V: TRBV11-2
DNA: TGTGCCAGCAGCCCCCACTTGAGGGGCACTGAAGCTTTCTTT
CDR3: CASSPHLRGTEAFF

J: TRBJ2-3
size: once
length: 16
D: TRBD2
V: TRBV9
DNA: TGTGCCAGCAGCGTGCAAGGGACTAGCGGCACAGATACGCAGTATTTT
CDR3: CASSVQGTSGTDTQYF

J: TRBJ2-7
size: NA
length: 13
D: NA
V: TRBV5-6
DNA: TGTGCCAGCAGCCTGGGTGTTTTCTACGAGCAGTACTTC
CDR3: CASSLGVFYEQYF

J: TRBJ1-1
size: NA
length: 14
D: NA
V: TRBV6-2/TRBV6-3
DNA: TGTGCCAGCAGTTACGCGAGGTCGAACACTGAAGCTTTCTTT
CDR3: CASSYARSNTEAFF

J: TRBJ2-3
size: NA
length: 12
D: NA
V: TRBV19
DNA: TGTGCCAGTAGTATGATTGGGGGAGCGCAGTATTTT
CDR3: CASSMIGGAQYF

J: TRBJ1-4
size: NA
length: 16
D: NA
V: TRBV11-2
DNA: TGTGCCAGCAGCTCCATGAGAGGGGTGGATAATGAAAAACTGTTTTTT
CDR3: CASSSMRGVDNEKLFF

J: TRBJ2-6
size: NA
length: 16
D: NA
V: TRBV6-2/TRBV6-3
DNA: TGTGCCAGCAGTTCTCCCTACAGGGCTGGGGCCAACGTCCTGACTTTC
CDR3: CASSSPYRAGANVLTF

J: TRBJ2-2
size: NA
length: 16
D: NA
V: TRBV7-3
DNA: TGTGCCAGCAGCCCCCTGACCCTGAGGGACACCGGGGAGCTGTTTTTT
CDR3: CASSPLTLRDTGELFF

J: TRBJ1-2
size: few
length: 13
D: NA
V: TRBV6-5
DNA: TGTGCCACGGCCATTCAGAATAACTATGGCTACACCTTC
CDR3: CATAIQNNYGYTF

J: TRBJ1-3
size: NA
length: 13
D: NA
V: TRBV12-3/TRBV12-4
DNA: TGTGCCAGCAGTTTGCTTGATGGAAACACCATATATTTT
CDR3: CASSLLDGNTIYF

J: TRBJ2-2
size: NA
length: 14
D: NA
V: TRBV24-1
DNA: TGTGCCACCGGGGGTGATAGCCGCACCGGGGAGCTGTTTTTT
CDR3: CATGGDSRTGELFF

J: TRBJ2-6
size: NA
length: 12
D: NA
V: TRBV24-1
DNA: TGTGCCACCAGTGACTGGGCCAACGTCCTGACTTTC
CDR3: CATSDWANVLTF

J: TRBJ1-5
size: NA
length: 12
D: TRBD1
V: TRBV24-1
DNA: TGTGCCACAGGGGGCGCGGGGCAGCCCCAGCATTTT
CDR3: CATGGAGQPQHF

J: TRBJ1-1
size: NA
length: 14
D: NA
V: TRBV6-5
DNA: TGTGCCAGCAGCCAAGATCGGGTGAACACTGAAGCTTTCTTT
CDR3: CASSQDRVNTEAFF

J: TRBJ2-6
size: NA
length: 13
D: NA
V: TRBV28
DNA: TGTGCCAGCAGTGTGTCCGGGGCCAACGTCCTGACTTTC
CDR3: CASSVSGANVLTF

J: TRBJ1-6
size: NA
length: 16
D: NA
V: TRBV27
DNA: TGTGCCAGCAGTTCTCGGGGAATGCCCTATAATTCACCCCTCCACTTT
CDR3: CASSSRGMPYNSPLHF

J: TRBJ1-1
size: NA
length: 13
D: TRBD1
V: TRBV29-1
DNA: TGCAGCGTTAGGGGACAGGGTGTCACTGAAGCTTTCTTT
CDR3: CSVRGQGVTEAFF

J: TRBJ1-4
size: NA
length: 15
D: NA
V: TRBV21-1
DNA: TGTGCCAGCAGCCCTTGGGGACGGGGACCTGAAAAACTGTTTTTT
CDR3: CASSPWGRGPEKLFF

J: TRBJ1-1
size: NA
length: 15
D: TRBD1
V: TRBV5-4
DNA: TGTGCCAGCAGCTTCTACAGGGGCGATATCACTGAAGCTTTCTTT
CDR3: CASSFYRGDITEAFF

J: TRBJ1-1
size: NA
length: 14
D: NA
V: TRBV27
DNA: TGTGCCAGCACCCGATCGGGGGGGGACACTGAAGCTTTCTTT
CDR3: CASTRSGGDTEAFF

J: TRBJ2-1
size: once
length: 16
D: NA
V: TRBV5-1
DNA: TGCGCCAGCAGCTTGGCCGGGACCAGCTCCTACAATGAGCAGTTCTTC
CDR3: CASSLAGTSSYNEQFF

J: TRBJ2-3
size: NA
length: 17
D: NA
V: TRBV10-2
DNA: TGCGCCAGCAGTGAGTTTCCCCTACTAGGCCAAACAGATACGCAGTATTTT
CDR3: CASSEFPLLGQTDTQYF

J: TRBJ2-7
size: NA
length: 13
D: NA
V: TRBV2
DNA: TGTGCCAGCAGTGACCGGGCTAGCTACGAGCAGTACTTC
CDR3: CASSDRASYEQYF

J: TRBJ1-5
size: NA
length: 17
D: NA
V: TRBV11-3
DNA: TGTGCCAGCAGCTCCCTGCAGGGACCCCCGAGCAATCAGCCCCAGCATTTT
CDR3: CASSSLQGPPSNQPQHF